Below are 12 T cell receptor beta chains sequenced from a single sample in a study of T cell responses to AZD1222 COVID-19 vaccine. Clones were sequenced by immunoSEQ multiplex PCR, and TCRdb holds only the in-frame ones, with some missing. The sample carries 99,000 or so clones, about 80% recorded once. The sample in question was peripheral blood, obtained on day 0 of AZD1222 vaccination. Every receptor here comes from an adult in good health.

The J gene is TRBJ2-5, the V gene TRBV12-3 or TRBV12-4; 8 positions match TRBD2. The CDR3 has 13 amino acids. V gave up 5 bases and J gave up 4 bases; unmatched junction bases: 3. The CDR3 loop is CASSHGTRETQYF. CDR3 coding DNA: TGTGCCAGCAGTCACGGGACTAGAGAGACCCAGTACTTC.

The chain carries TRBV6-2 or TRBV6-3 and TRBJ1-5; 7 bases map to TRBD1. This CDR3 has 17 residues. V lost 5 bases and J lost 3; bases outside the gene matches: 13. CDR1 and CDR2 (germline): MNHEY, SVGEGT. The chain's CDR3 is CASSNTGITGDNQPQHF. CDR3 DNA: TGTGCCAGCAGTAACACCGGGATTACAGGGGACAATCAGCCCCAGCATTTT.

The chain employs TRBV3-1 (or the pseudogene TRBV3-2) and TRBJ2-2; no clear D gene. Germline V CDR1 and CDR2: LGHDT, YNNKEL (reference sequence). This CDR3 is built from 17 residues. Trimming took 0 bases from V and 8 from J, leaving 19 bases between them. DNA for the CDR3: TGTGCCAGCAGCCAAGATTTGGGCGGACCCGGCGTAGGGGAGCTGTTTTTT. Protein sequence: CASSQDLGGPGVGELFF.

The chain has TRBV3-1 (or the pseudogene TRBV3-2) and TRBJ1-2; 9 nucleotides align to TRBD1. The CDR3 is made up of 14 amino acids. V dropped 2 bases and J dropped 9; count of bases not matched to a gene: 7. The germline V gene encodes CDR1 LGHDT and CDR2 YNNKEL (reference sequence). Here the CDR3 DNA reads TGTGCCAGCAGCCAAACGTCGGGACAGGGAAGCTACACCTTC. It yields the protein CASSQTSGQGSYTF.

The chain uses TRBV30 and TRBJ1-2, with D maybe TRBD1 (6 bases). The CDR3 loop spans 15 amino acids. V shed 0 bases and J shed 2 bases, with 13 bases lying between them. Germline V CDR1 and CDR2: GTSNPN, SVGIG (reference sequence). The CDR3 DNA follows: TGTGCCTGGAGTGTAGGGGGGGCCCGGAACTATGGCTACACCTTC. The encoded protein is CAWSVGGARNYGYTF.

The chain has TRBV10-3 and TRBJ1-1, with 9 bases that match TRBD1. CDR3 length equals 15 residues. Germline trimming cut 5 bases from V and 5 bases from J; bases unmatched to any gene: 9. From germline, CDR1 is ENHRY and CDR2 SYGVKD. The CDR3 reads CAISQTTGGETEAFF. As DNA, the CDR3 is TGTGCCATCAGTCAGACTACAGGGGGCGAGACTGAAGCTTTCTTT.

This clone showed up just a few times. The genes are TRBV5-5 and TRBJ2-1; D ambiguous. Germline V gene data show CDR1 as SGHKS and CDR2 as YYEKEE (reference sequence). V lost 4 bases and J lost 1, with 15 bases in between. CDR3 length: 16 residues. Written as DNA, the CDR3 is TGTGCCAGCAGCGAAACTTCTCCGCTTTCCTACAATGAGCAGTTCTTC. As protein: CASSETSPLSYNEQFF. The full variable domain, completed using reference TRBV5-5 and TRBJ2-1, is DAGVTQSPTHLIKTRGQQVTLRCSPISGHKSVSWYQQVLGQGPQFIFQYYEKEERGRGNFPDRFSARQFPNYSSELNVNALLLGDSALYLCASSETSPLSYNEQFFGPGTRLTVL.

The genes are TRBV7-2 and TRBJ2-1; TRBD2 matches at 9 bases. This CDR3 is 15 amino acids long. Looked up from germline, CDR1 is SGHTA and CDR2 is FQGNSA. V shed 2 bases and J 5 bases; nucleotides not matched to a gene: 4. The CDR3 sequence is CASSLLAGRNNEQFF. As DNA, the CDR3 is TGTGCCAGCAGCTTACTAGCGGGAAGAAACAATGAGCAGTTCTTC.

This clone was seen more than once but under ten times. The chain joins TRBV5-1 to TRBJ1-2, with D tentatively TRBD1 (5 bases). The length of the CDR3 is 15 residues. Germline V gene data show CDR1 as SGHRS and CDR2 as YFSETQ. Trimming removed 0 bases from V and 2 bases from J, with 11 bases in between. As DNA, the CDR3 is TGCGCCAGCAGCTTGGGACAGCCCGAGAACTATGGCTACACCTTC. Protein: CASSLGQPENYGYTF. The full variable domain, in which reference TRBV5-1 and TRBJ1-2 provide the parts outside the CDR3, is KAGVTQTPRYLIKTRGQQVTLSCSPISGHRSVSWYQQTPGQGLQFLFEYFSETQRNKGNFPGRFSGRQFSNSRSEMNVSTLELGDSALYLCASSLGQPENYGYTFGSGTRLTVV.

Details on this clone: The junction does not match germline at one end; this may be a read error. The rearrangement joins TRBV7-7 to TRBJ2-3, with D maybe TRBD2 (5 bases). This CDR3 spans 15 amino acids. Germline V gives CDR1 SSHAT, CDR2 FNYEAQ (reference sequence). The CDR3, as DNA: TGTGCTAGCAGCTTAGGAGGCCGAGGTGGAGATACGCAGTATTTT. Encoded protein: CASSLGGRGGDTQYF.

The chain joins TRBV12-3 or TRBV12-4 to TRBJ2-1; D assignment may be TRBD1 or TRBD2 (5 bases each). The CDR3 spans 13 residues. The V end was cut by 8 bases, the J end by 5 bases, with 13 bases between. The CDR3 DNA follows: TGTGCCAGCGTAACGGGACGGAACAATGAGCAGTTCTTC. It encodes CASVTGRNNEQFF.

Sample share makes this clone large (0.1 to 1%). The J gene is TRBJ2-2, the V gene TRBV27; D is ambiguous. The germline V and J ends were trimmed by 0 bases and 3 bases, with 8 bases remaining between them. In germline, CDR1 is MNHEY, CDR2 SMNVEV (reference sequence). CDR3 size: 15 residues. Here the CDR3 reads CASSLSRFDTGELFF. The CDR3 region has the DNA TGTGCCAGCAGTTTATCCCGGTTCGACACCGGGGAGCTGTTTTTT.